Listed below are T cell receptor beta chains from one sample, sequenced in a study of cytomegalovirus exposure and HLA in healthy donors. The assay was immunoSEQ multiplex PCR, and TCRdb's table has in-frame clones only and misses some. This table has some 170,000 clones, around 79% appearing once. Sequences were obtained from PBMCs. The receptors come from a man aged 40-49 years in good health and CMV-seropositive. The CDR3 runs from the conserved cysteine through the conserved F or W. D genes are given only for firm matches. Rows may omit the clone size; those that give it use once, few, many or a size class.

v_gene	d_gene	abundance	j_gene	CDR3nt	CDR3aa
TRBV10-3	TRBD2	.	TRBJ2-3	TGTGCCACCTTAGCGGGGACGAGAGGGGCCCGTAGCACAGATACGCAGTATTTT	CATLAGTRGARSTDTQYF
TRBV5-1	TRBD2	.	TRBJ2-7	TGCGCCAGCAGCGCCGGCTTTGCGGGAGGTCCCTACGAGCAGTACTTC	CASSAGFAGGPYEQYF
TRBV9	.	.	TRBJ2-6	TGTGCCAGCAGCGTAGGGGCCGTTGGGGGCTCCAGGGGAGGGGCCAACGTCCTGACTTTC	CASSVGAVGGSRGGANVLTF
TRBV2	TRBD1	once	TRBJ2-7	TGTGCCAGCGGATTAGACAGGGGCGGCGAGCAGTACTTC	CASGLDRGGEQYF
TRBV19	.	.	TRBJ2-7	TGTGCCAGTAGTATTTACCGTGACACCTACGAGCAGTACTTC	CASSIYRDTYEQYF
TRBV14	TRBD1	.	TRBJ1-3	TGTGCCAGCAGCCATCGGAATGACGGGACAGGCCATTTT	CASSHRNDGTGHF
TRBV9	.	.	TRBJ2-2	TGTGCCAGCAGTGCCAGCAGACTTGTTAGCGGGGAGCTGTTTTTT	CASSASRLVSGELFF
TRBV6-6	TRBD2	few	TRBJ2-2	TGTGCCAGCATCCCCATTAGCGGGAGGAACACCGGGGAGCTGTTTTTT	CASIPISGRNTGELFF
TRBV18	.	.	TRBJ1-1	TGTGCCAGCTCACCGGGCCGGGCGGGGGCTGAAGCTTTCTTT	CASSPGRAGAEAFF
TRBV27	TRBD2	.	TRBJ2-7	TGTGCCAGCAGTTTATCCGGGACTAGCGGGAGCGGCTGGACCAACGAGCAGTACTTC	CASSLSGTSGSGWTNEQYF
TRBV29-1	TRBD1	.	TRBJ2-7	TGCAGCGTTGAGACAGGGTACGAGCAGTACTTC	CSVETGYEQYF
TRBV28	.	.	TRBJ1-5	TGTGCCAGCAGTTTCGGCAGGGGCCGCAATCAGCCCCAGCATTTT	CASSFGRGRNQPQHF
TRBV11-2	TRBD2	.	TRBJ2-6	TGTGCCAGCAGCTTCGGGACTAGCGGCAGCTCTGGGGCCAACGTCCTGACTTTC	CASSFGTSGSSGANVLTF
TRBV28	TRBD2	.	TRBJ2-7	TGTGCCAGCAGTTTACCTAGGGCTAGCGGGAGGGGCTACGAGCAGTACTTC	CASSLPRASGRGYEQYF
TRBV11-3	TRBD1	few	TRBJ1-3	TGTGCCAGCAGCCAAAGCCGGACAGGGTTCGGAAACACCATATATTTT	CASSQSRTGFGNTIYF
TRBV7-9	.	many	TRBJ1-3	TGTGCCAGCAGCTCCAACGGACAGTATTTCTCCTCTGGAAACACCATATATTTT	CASSSNGQYFSSGNTIYF
TRBV19	TRBD1	few	TRBJ2-7	TGTGCCAGTAGGCCCCGGGACAGGCCGTACGAGCAGTACTTC	CASRPRDRPYEQYF
TRBV5-5	.	.	TRBJ1-1	TGTGCCAGCAGCTTGATAGCGACCAACACTGAAGCTTTCTTT	CASSLIATNTEAFF
TRBV28	.	.	TRBJ2-5	TGTGCCAGCAGTTTAGTGGGAAGCGGAGGCGAGACCCAGTACTTC	CASSLVGSGGETQYF
TRBV27	TRBD1	.	TRBJ2-3	TGTGCCAGCACACACCGGGACAGGGGGAGTTGGGGCACAGATACGCAGTATTTT	CASTHRDRGSWGTDTQYF
TRBV10-3	.	.	TRBJ1-2	TGTGCCATCAGTGAGTTGGCAGGGAGGAGATATGGCTACACCTTC	CAISELAGRRYGYTF
TRBV9	.	.	TRBJ1-5	TGTGCCAGCAGCGTGGGAGACAATCAGCCCCAGCATTTT	CASSVGDNQPQHF
TRBV18	.	.	TRBJ2-2	TGTGCCAGCTCACCAGTGGAAGGCAGGACCGGGGAGCTGTTTTTT	CASSPVEGRTGELFF
TRBV7-9	.	.	TRBJ1-5	TGTGCCAGCAGCTTAGGCGGGGATCAGCCCCAGCATTTT	CASSLGGDQPQHF
TRBV6-5	.	.	TRBJ2-5	TGTGCCAGCAGTTACAGAGGGGGGGGAGAGACCCAGTACTTC	CASSYRGGGETQYF
TRBV18	.	.	TRBJ2-1	TGTGCCAGCTCACCCCCGGTTACCAATGAGCAGTTCTTC	CASSPPVTNEQFF
TRBV30	.	.	TRBJ2-6	TGTGCCTGGGACAGGTCTGGGGCCAACGGCCTGACTTTC	CAWDRSGANGLTF
TRBV5-8	.	.	TRBJ2-1	TGTGCCAGCAGCTTCCGCGGCCTCTACAATGAGCAGTTCTTC	CASSFRGLYNEQFF